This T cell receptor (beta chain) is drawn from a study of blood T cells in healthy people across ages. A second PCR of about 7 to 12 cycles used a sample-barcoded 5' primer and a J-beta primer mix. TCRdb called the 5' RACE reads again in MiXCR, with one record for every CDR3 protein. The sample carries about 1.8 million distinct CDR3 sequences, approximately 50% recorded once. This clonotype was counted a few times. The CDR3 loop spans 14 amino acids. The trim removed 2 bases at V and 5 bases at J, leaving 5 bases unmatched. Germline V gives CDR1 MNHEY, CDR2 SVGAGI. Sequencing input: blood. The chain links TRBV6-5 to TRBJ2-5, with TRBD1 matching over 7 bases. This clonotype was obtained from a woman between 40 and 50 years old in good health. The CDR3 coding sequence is TGTGCCAGCAGTTACGATGACAGGGCGGAGACCCAGTACTTC. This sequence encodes CASSYDDRAETQYF.